This T cell receptor beta chain was observed in a study of vaccination and CD4 T cells after COVID-19. In the study overall: Investigators drew the post-COVID samples a median roughly 98 days after diagnosis, with a range of 35 to 161. Study results and caveats: Median SARS-CoV-2-reactive clonotype numbers went from 21 to 38; this increase was not significant.

TCRdb called the PCR reads again in MiXCR, with one record for every CDR3 protein. The table has 25,000 or so distinct CDR3 sequences, roughly 51% seen once. Looked up from germline, CDR1 is DFQATT and CDR2 is SNEGSKA (reference sequence). This CDR3 spans 14 amino acids. With V trimmed by 5 bases and J by 2 bases, 7 bases remained unmatched. Concerning this clonotype itself: The antigen remains undetermined.

Sequencing was performed on CD4+ T cells from blood, taken before SARS-CoV-2 vaccination. The chain joins TRBV20-1 to TRBJ2-3; 7 nucleotides line up with TRBD1. The receptor was isolated from a human donor who had recovered from COVID-19. The CDR3 reads CSAGTGDTTDTQYF. CDR3 bases: TGCAGTGCTGGTACAGGGGACACCACAGATACGCAGTATTTT.